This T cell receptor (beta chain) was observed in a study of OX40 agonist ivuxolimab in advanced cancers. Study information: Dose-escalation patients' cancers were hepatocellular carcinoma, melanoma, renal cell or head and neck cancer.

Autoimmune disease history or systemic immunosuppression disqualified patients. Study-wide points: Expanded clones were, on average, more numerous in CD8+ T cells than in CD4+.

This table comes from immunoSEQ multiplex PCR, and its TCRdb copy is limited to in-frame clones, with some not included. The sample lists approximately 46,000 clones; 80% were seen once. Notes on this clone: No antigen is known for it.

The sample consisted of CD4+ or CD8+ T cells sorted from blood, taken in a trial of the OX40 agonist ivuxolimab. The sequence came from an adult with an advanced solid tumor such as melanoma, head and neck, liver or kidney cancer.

The CDR3 DNA reads as TGTGCCAGCAGCTTAGCAGGGTTTATCTACGAGCAGTACTTC. It yields the protein CASSLAGFIYEQYF. The chain links TRBV7-9 to TRBJ2-7; D unclear. V lost 0 bases and J 3 bases, leaving 9 bases between the germline ends. This CDR3 has 14 amino acids. Germline-derived CDR1 and CDR2 are SEHNR and FQNEAQ (reference sequence).